The clone carrying this T cell receptor beta chain turned up a few times. The protocol was immunoSEQ multiplex PCR, while the TCRdb copy is restricted to in-frame clones and leaves out a portion. The data contain about 270,000 clones, 75% to 90% of them singletons. This specimen belongs to a study of blood T cell repertoires in COVID-19. V lost 0 bases and J lost 5, with 10 bases in between. The CDR3 runs 14 residues. Germline V gene data show CDR1 as MNHEY and CDR2 as SVGAGI. Sequencing input: peripheral blood. The receptor was derived from a woman in her 70s with COVID-19, enrolled during active disease. This sequence joins TRBV6-5 and TRBJ1-1; no reliable D call. In nucleotides, the CDR3 is TGTGCCAGCAGTTACTCGATTTACCGGACTGAAGCTTTCTTT. Translation: CASSYSIYRTEAFF.